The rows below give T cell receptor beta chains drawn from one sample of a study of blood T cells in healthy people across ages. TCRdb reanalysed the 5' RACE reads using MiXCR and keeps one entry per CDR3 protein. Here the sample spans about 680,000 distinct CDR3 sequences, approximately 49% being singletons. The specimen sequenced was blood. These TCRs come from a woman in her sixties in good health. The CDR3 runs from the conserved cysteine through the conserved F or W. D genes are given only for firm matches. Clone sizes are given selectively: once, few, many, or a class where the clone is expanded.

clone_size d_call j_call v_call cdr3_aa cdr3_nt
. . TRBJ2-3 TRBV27 CASRPNSGSTDTQYF TGTGCCAGCAGACCAAATAGCGGTAGCACAGATACGCAGTATTTT
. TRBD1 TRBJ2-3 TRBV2 CASRGTGDTQYF TGTGCCAGCAGGGGGACAGGCGATACGCAGTATTTT
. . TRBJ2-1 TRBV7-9 CASSLPGRGPYNEQFF TGTGCCAGCAGCCTACCGGGCAGGGGTCCCTACAATGAGCAGTTCTTC
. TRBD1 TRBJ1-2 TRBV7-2 CASSPRDRAYGYTF TGTGCCAGCAGCCCCCGGGACAGGGCCTATGGCTACACCTTC
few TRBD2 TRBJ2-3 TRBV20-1 CSAIQMGLAGTDTQYF TGCAGTGCTATACAGATGGGACTAGCGGGAACAGATACGCAGTATTTT
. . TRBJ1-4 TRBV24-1 CATSDSGVGKGPNEKLFF TGTGCCACCAGTGATTCCGGAGTAGGAAAGGGGCCTAATGAAAAACTGTTTTTT
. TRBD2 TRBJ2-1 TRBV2 CASSALAGSNEQFF TGTGCCAGCAGTGCCTTAGCGGGAAGCAATGAGCAGTTCTTC
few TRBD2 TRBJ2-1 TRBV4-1 CASSQETREPRNEQFF TGCGCCAGCAGCCAAGAGACGCGGGAGCCCCGGAATGAGCAGTTCTTC
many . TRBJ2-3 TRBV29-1 CSADGGRLDTQYF TGCAGCGCCGATGGGGGCAGGTTAGATACGCAGTATTTT
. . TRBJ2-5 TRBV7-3 CAGSLSLQETQYF TGTGCCGGCAGCTTATCTCTGCAAGAGACCCAGTACTTC
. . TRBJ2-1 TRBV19 CASSIGQKNNEQFF TGTGCCAGTAGTATTGGCCAGAAGAACAATGAGCAGTTCTTC
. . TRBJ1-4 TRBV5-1 CASSLGITGSGASEKLFF TGCGCCAGCAGCTTGGGGATAACAGGGTCTGGGGCCAGTGAAAAACTGTTTTTT
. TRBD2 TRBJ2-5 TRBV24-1 CATSDSSGRAWEQYF TGTGCCACCAGTGATTCTAGCGGGAGGGCCTGGGAGCAGTACTTC
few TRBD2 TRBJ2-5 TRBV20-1 CSARKSSGDQETQYF TGCAGTGCTAGAAAGTCAAGCGGGGACCAAGAGACCCAGTACTTC
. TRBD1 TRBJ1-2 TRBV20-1 CSASGDRGFRGYTF TGCAGTGCTAGTGGGGACAGGGGTTTTCGTGGCTACACCTTC
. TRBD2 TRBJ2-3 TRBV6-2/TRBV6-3 CASRLAGGDTQYF TGTGCCAGCAGACTAGCGGGAGGGGATACGCAGTATTTT
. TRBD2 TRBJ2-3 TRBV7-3 CVSSLGSGRDTQYF TGTGTCAGCAGCTTAGGTAGCGGGAGAGATACGCAGTATTTT
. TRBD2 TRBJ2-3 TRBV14 CASSQASGRTDTQYF TGTGCCAGCAGCCAAGCTAGCGGGAGGACAGATACGCAGTATTTT
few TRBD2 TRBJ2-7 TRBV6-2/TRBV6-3 CASSLTSGRSFYEQYF TGTGCCAGCAGTCTGACTAGCGGGAGGTCATTCTACGAGCAGTACTTC
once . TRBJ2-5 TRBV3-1 CASSQDTGVKTQYF TGTGCCAGCAGCCAAGATACGGGGGTGAAGACCCAGTACTTC
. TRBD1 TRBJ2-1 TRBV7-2 CASSADRGHYNEQFF TGTGCCAGCAGCGCCGACAGGGGGCACTACAATGAGCAGTTCTTC
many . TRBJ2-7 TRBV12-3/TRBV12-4 CASSFSEPYEQYF TGTGCCAGCAGTTTTTCTGAGCCCTACGAGCAGTACTTC
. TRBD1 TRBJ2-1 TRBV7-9 CASSLGPRTGPNEQFF TGTGCCAGCAGCTTAGGCCCCAGGACAGGGCCGAATGAGCAGTTCTTC
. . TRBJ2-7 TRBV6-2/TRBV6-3 CASSYWRGEQYF TGTGCCAGCAGTTATTGGCGCGGCGAGCAGTACTTC
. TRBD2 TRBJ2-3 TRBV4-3 CASSQVVGRSGTSADTQYF TGCGCCAGCAGCCAAGTGGTGGGAAGATCCGGGACTAGTGCAGATACGCAGTATTTT
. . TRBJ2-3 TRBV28 CASSLLAPGGTDTQYF TGTGCCAGCAGTTTATTAGCCCCTGGAGGCACAGATACGCAGTATTTT
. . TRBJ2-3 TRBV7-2 CASSLVFGLTDTQYF TGTGCCAGCAGCTTAGTGTTCGGCCTCACAGATACGCAGTATTTT